The rows below give T cell receptor beta chains drawn from one sample of a study of blood T cell repertoires in COVID-19. Profiling relied on immunoSEQ multiplex PCR, and the TCRdb table lists in-frame clones only, not all of them. The table has approximately 350,000 clones, about 93% seen once. Sequenced: peripheral blood. Receptors were obtained from a young woman who had recovered from COVID-19. Each CDR3 is given with its conserved first and last residue. Fields, in order: J gene, clone size, V gene, D gene, CDR3 protein, CDR3 DNA. The D gene is left open where the match is weak. Size is stated for part of the rows, as once, few or many counts, or as a class when the clone is expanded.

>TRBJ2-2|NA|TRBV3-1/TRBV3-2|NA
CASSQDTGTTTGELFF
TGTGCCAGCAGCCAAGATACAGGGACTACAACCGGGGAGCTGTTTTTT
>TRBJ1-1|NA|TRBV5-4|TRBD1
CASSPSGQANTEAFF
TGTGCCAGCAGCCCCTCCGGACAGGCTAACACTGAAGCTTTCTTT
>TRBJ1-4|once|TRBV4-3|NA
CASSQGVRKWTLTNEKLFF
TGCGCCAGCAGCCAAGGTGTGAGAAAGTGGACACTAACTAATGAAAAACTGTTTTTT
>TRBJ1-5|NA|TRBV6-5|NA
CASSLGASNQPQHF
TGTGCCAGCAGTTTAGGGGCTAGCAATCAGCCCCAGCATTTT
>TRBJ2-1|NA|TRBV4-3|TRBD1
CASSPRTGTSSYNEQFF
TGCGCCAGCAGCCCTAGGACAGGAACGAGCTCCTACAATGAGCAGTTCTTC
>TRBJ1-1|NA|TRBV29-1|NA
CSVAQNPMNTEAFF
TGCAGCGTTGCCCAGAACCCAATGAACACTGAAGCTTTCTTT
>TRBJ2-5|few|TRBV15|TRBD2
CATSSGAGDFETQYF
TGTGCCACCAGCAGCGGAGCGGGAGATTTCGAGACCCAGTACTTC
>TRBJ2-3|NA|TRBV10-3|TRBD1
CAISEAGGSPDTQYF
TGTGCCATCAGTGAGGCAGGGGGAAGCCCAGATACGCAGTATTTT
>TRBJ2-2|few|TRBV6-5|TRBD1
CASSQTGLDTGELFF
TGTGCCAGCAGCCAGACAGGGCTCGACACCGGGGAGCTGTTTTTT
>TRBJ2-2|NA|TRBV4-1|TRBD2
CASSQDLFAVAGGPTGELFF
TGCGCCAGCAGCCAAGATTTGTTTGCGGTAGCGGGAGGGCCCACCGGGGAGCTGTTTTTT
>TRBJ2-1|NA|TRBV6-2/TRBV6-3|TRBD2
CASSYRLAGSNEQFF
TGTGCCAGCAGTTATCGCCTAGCGGGAAGTAATGAGCAGTTCTTC
>TRBJ2-3|NA|TRBV6-2/TRBV6-3|TRBD1
CASSPDRGLDTQYF
TGTGCCAGCAGTCCCGACAGGGGGCTAGATACGCAGTATTTT
>TRBJ1-2|NA|TRBV5-1|NA
CASRPGTGSYGYTF
TGCGCCAGCAGACCGGGTACGGGGTCCTATGGCTACACCTTC
>TRBJ2-1|NA|TRBV11-3|NA
CASSLGGISYNEQFF
TGTGCCAGCAGCTTAGGCGGGATCTCCTACAATGAGCAGTTCTTC
>TRBJ2-2|few|TRBV2|TRBD1
CASSETGGTGELFF
TGTGCCAGCAGTGAAACAGGGGGAACCGGGGAGCTGTTTTTT
>TRBJ1-2|NA|TRBV14|TRBD1
CASSRDRDQRYGYTF
TGTGCCAGCAGCCGGGACAGGGATCAGCGATATGGCTACACCTTC
>TRBJ1-1|once|TRBV19|NA
CASSMPRGLNTEAFF
TGTGCCAGTAGTATGCCCAGGGGACTGAACACTGAAGCTTTCTTT
>TRBJ2-1|NA|TRBV5-1|TRBD2
CASSGGDFHNEQFF
TGCGCCAGCAGCGGGGGGGACTTTCACAATGAGCAGTTCTTC
>TRBJ1-2|few|TRBV7-2|TRBD1
CASSLAIQGAHGYTF
TGTGCCAGCAGCCTAGCCATCCAGGGGGCACATGGCTACACCTTC
>TRBJ2-1|few|TRBV7-9|TRBD2
CASSLDSIWRETYNEQFF
TGTGCCAGCAGCTTAGACTCTATCTGGCGGGAGACTTACAATGAGCAGTTCTTC
>TRBJ1-2|NA|TRBV7-2|NA
CASSEDRSNYGYTF
TGTGCCAGCAGCGAAGACAGGTCTAACTATGGCTACACCTTC
>TRBJ1-3|NA|TRBV6-2/TRBV6-3|TRBD1
CASSPLTGTFSGNTIYF
TGTGCCAGCAGTCCCTTGACAGGGACCTTCTCTGGAAACACCATATATTTT
>TRBJ1-5|NA|TRBV12-3/TRBV12-4|NA
CASTRVNQPQHF
TGTGCCAGCACCAGGGTTAATCAGCCCCAGCATTTT
>TRBJ1-2|NA|TRBV4-1|TRBD1
CASSPRTGQGRWIDGYTF
TGCGCCAGCAGCCCACGTACGGGACAGGGAAGGTGGATTGATGGCTACACCTTC
>TRBJ2-3|NA|TRBV5-6|TRBD2
CASSLALRETTDTQYF
TGTGCCAGCAGCTTGGCGCTGCGGGAGACCACAGATACGCAGTATTTT
>TRBJ2-1|NA|TRBV6-6|NA
CASSYLSYEQFF
TGTGCCAGCAGCTACCTCTCCTATGAGCAGTTCTTC
>TRBJ2-1|NA|TRBV29-1|TRBD1
CSALPGTGNEQFF
TGCAGCGCCTTACCCGGGACAGGGAATGAGCAGTTCTTC
>TRBJ1-1|NA|TRBV3-1/TRBV3-2|TRBD1
CASGGTGQITEAFF
TGTGCCAGCGGAGGGACAGGACAAATCACTGAAGCTTTCTTT
>TRBJ2-1|NA|TRBV21-1|NA
CASSKWSSGSVSNEQFF
TGTGCCAGCAGCAAATGGTCTAGCGGGAGCGTTAGCAATGAGCAGTTCTTC
>TRBJ2-1|NA|TRBV5-1|TRBD2
CASRGTLGTSGSYNEQFF
TGCGCCAGCAGGGGCACGTTAGGGACTAGCGGATCCTACAATGAGCAGTTCTTC
>TRBJ2-1|NA|TRBV27|NA
CASSFPPRLDLSYNEQFF
TGTGCCAGCAGTTTCCCCCCTAGACTAGACCTATCCTACAATGAGCAGTTCTTC
>TRBJ1-1|NA|TRBV29-1|NA
CSVEAGTAGEAFF
TGCAGCGTTGAGGCCGGGACTGCTGGTGAAGCTTTCTTT
>TRBJ1-1|NA|TRBV6-5|NA
CASSYRHRNTEAFF
TGTGCCAGCAGTTACCGACATAGGAACACTGAAGCTTTCTTT
>TRBJ2-5|NA|TRBV5-8|NA
CASSYGLQETQYF
TGTGCCAGCAGCTACGGACTACAAGAGACCCAGTACTTC
>TRBJ2-3|once|TRBV4-1|NA
CASSLRRGSTDTQYF
TGCGCCAGCAGCTTAAGGCGCGGGAGCACAGATACGCAGTATTTT
>TRBJ1-1|NA|TRBV6-6|TRBD1
CASSYGTGFTQAFF
TGTGCCAGCAGTTACGGGACAGGGTTCACACAAGCTTTCTTT
>TRBJ1-6|once|TRBV19|TRBD1
CASSLRTGTDLNSPLHF
TGTGCCAGTAGTCTAAGGACCGGGACAGACCTTAATTCACCCCTCCACTTT
>TRBJ2-2|NA|TRBV7-8|NA
CASTRNRVTTGELFF
TGTGCCAGCACCCGAAACAGGGTGACCACCGGGGAGCTGTTTTTT
>TRBJ2-5|few|TRBV6-5|TRBD1
CASSITGGQTQYF
TGTGCCAGCAGTATAACAGGGGGCCAGACCCAGTACTTC
>TRBJ1-5|few|TRBV2|NA
CASSGPGSYNSNQPQHF
TGTGCCAGCAGTGGACCAGGTTCTTACAATAGCAATCAGCCCCAGCATTTT
>TRBJ1-1|NA|TRBV6-5|NA
CASRRGMNTEAFF
TGTGCCAGCAGAAGGGGTATGAACACTGAAGCTTTCTTT
>TRBJ2-3|NA|TRBV11-2|NA
CASSLLTVAATDTQYF
TGTGCCAGCAGCTTATTGACTGTAGCGGCCACAGATACGCAGTATTTT
>TRBJ1-2|NA|TRBV6-2/TRBV6-3|TRBD1
CASSYPRQGDGYTF
TGTGCCAGCAGTTACCCTAGACAGGGCGATGGCTACACCTTC
>TRBJ1-4|NA|TRBV12-5|NA
CASGSDNGDEKLFF
TGTGCTAGTGGTTCGGATAATGGAGATGAAAAACTGTTTTTT